The 20 T cell receptor beta chains in this list originate from one sample, sequenced in a study of spatial heterogeneity in lung cancer (dated by TCRdb to the late 2010s). General conclusions and limits of the study: The tumor nonsynonymous mutation count correlated with the number of expanded intratumoral alpha and beta TCRs.

No antigens are known for them. This specimen's time point label, per the study, means: sample taken at primary tumor resection. The library was built by means of 5' RACE. Sequencing was performed on a NextSeq 500. In-frame beta chains were kept once TCRdb had trimmed the public reads at Q25 with fastp and called clones with MiXCR. CDR3 protein duplicates are merged, each entry listing the most common genes and DNA. Within this sample are several thousand distinct CDR3 sequences, with over 12% of them counted one time only. The ten largest account for 20% to 25% of the sample. Sequenced material: lung tumor tissue, taken at surgery. The receptors here all came from a female donor with early-stage non-small cell lung cancer.

This clonotype is deemed medium-sized. This chain uses TRBV28 with TRBJ2-2; D gene uncertain. This CDR3 is built from 15 residues. Trimming took off 6 bases at V and 3 bases at J, with 14 bases between the two ends. The germline CDR1 and CDR2 sequences are MDHEN and SYDVKM. This CDR3 reads CASSPHGTYTGELFF. The DNA of the CDR3 is TGTGCCAGCAGCCCACACGGAACCTACACCGGGGAGCTGTTTTTT.

By share of the sample, this clonotype is medium-sized. The gene calls are TRBV5-5 and TRBJ2-7; D unclear. The CDR3 is made up of 14 amino acids. Germline V gene data show CDR1 as SGHKS and CDR2 as YYEKEE (reference sequence). The V end was cut by 0 bases, the J end by 1 base, with 8 bases between. CDR3 in amino acids: CASSLAVGSYEQYF. Written as DNA, the CDR3 is TGTGCCAGCAGCTTGGCCGTGGGGTCCTACGAGCAGTACTTC. Full variable domain (remainder filled in from reference TRBV5-5 and TRBJ2-7): DAGVTQSPTHLIKTRGQQVTLRCSPISGHKSVSWYQQVLGQGPQFIFQYYEKEERGRGNFPDRFSARQFPNYSSELNVNALLLGDSALYLCASSLAVGSYEQYFGPGTRLTVT.

The J gene is TRBJ2-2, the V gene TRBV7-2; TRBD1 or TRBD2 may be the D gene (5 bases each). Between the trimmed V and J ends, which lost 11 bases and 5 bases, there was a span of 21 bases. CDR1 is SGHTA, CDR2 FQGNSA, per germline. This CDR3 is built from 15 residues. Here the CDR3 reads CALKNMGTATGELFF. CDR3 in DNA: TGTGCCCTTAAGAATATGGGGACGGCAACCGGGGAGCTGTTTTTT. The variable domain in full, completed from reference TRBV7-2 and TRBJ2-2, reads GAGVSQSPSNKVTEKGKDVELRCDPISGHTALYWYRQSLGQGLEFLIYFQGNSAPDKSGLPSDRFSAERTGGSVSTLTIQRTQQEDSAVYLCALKNMGTATGELFFGEGSRLTVL.

The table lists this clonotype with a few counts. This rearrangement joins TRBV12-3 or TRBV12-4 to TRBJ2-7; D remains unclear. This CDR3 region has 12 residues. V was trimmed by 5 bases and J by 7 bases, leaving 12 bases between them. Written as DNA, the CDR3 is TGTGCCAGCAGTCCGACGTCCCGAGAGCAGTACTTC. Encoded protein: CASSPTSREQYF.

This clonotype is labeled as large. This sequence joins TRBV7-2 and TRBJ1-4; 10 bases fit TRBD1. This CDR3 is 14 amino acids long. V shed 5 bases and J 8 bases; nucleotides not matched to a gene: 5. Germline values: CDR1 SGHTA, CDR2 FQGNSA. The CDR3 DNA is TGTGCCAGCAGCCCCGGGACAGGGGCCGAAAAACTGTTTTTT. Amino acid sequence: CASSPGTGAEKLFF.

By proportion, this clonotype is medium-sized. The chain is built from TRBV3-1 and TRBJ1-6; the D is unclear. Germline lookup yields CDR1 LGHDT and CDR2 YNNKEL (reference sequence). The V and J ends lost 1 base and 14 bases respectively, with 9 bases between them. This CDR3 spans 12 amino acids. The CDR3 reads CASSQGPATLHF. CDR3 bases: TGTGCCAGCAGCCAAGGTCCAGCGACCCTCCACTTT. Full variable domain (rest looked up from reference TRBV3-1 and TRBJ1-6): DTAVSQTPKYLVTQMGNDKSIKCEQNLGHDTMYWYKQDSKKFLKIMFSYNNKELIINETVPNRFSPKSPDKAHLNLHINSLELGDSAVYFCASSQGPATLHFGNGTRLTVT.

This clonotype was counted at least ten times. The chain is built from TRBV4-1 and TRBJ1-1, with unresolved D. The CDR3 has 14 amino acids. V shed 0 bases and J shed 2 bases, with 7 bases lying between them. Looked up from germline, CDR1 is MGHRA and CDR2 is YSYEKL. In DNA form, the CDR3 reads TGCGCCAGCAGCCAAGATCGACCAAACACTGAAGCTTTCTTT. As protein: CASSQDRPNTEAFF.

This clonotype was seen only a few times. The rearrangement links TRBV7-2 to TRBJ1-4; maybe TRBD1 (5 bases). Germline CDR1 reads SGHTA; CDR2 reads FQGNSA. The CDR3 totals 12 residues. V dropped 3 bases and J dropped 8 bases, with 7 bases sitting between them. The CDR3 sequence: CASSFQGEKLFF. The CDR3 DNA reads TGTGCCAGCAGCTTCCAGGGCGAAAAACTGTTTTTT.

The gene calls are TRBV25-1 and TRBJ1-1, with no clear D. Germline-derived CDR1 and CDR2 are MGHDK and SYGVNS. The CDR3 loop spans 13 amino acids. The V end lost 1 base, the J end lost 1 base, and 4 bases lay between the germline ends. The CDR3 loop is CASSESSNTEAFF. As DNA, the CDR3 is TGTGCCAGCAGTGAATCGTCGAACACTGAAGCTTTCTTT. The full variable domain, rest sourced from reference TRBV25-1 and TRBJ1-1, is EADIYQTPRYLVIGTGKKITLECSQTMGHDKMYWYQQDPGMELHLIHYSYGVNSTEKGDLSSESTVSRIRTEHFPLTLESARPSHTSQYLCASSESSNTEAFFGQGTRLTVV.

In this sample, this clonotype turned up many times. The chain couples TRBV30 to TRBJ1-5, with no clear D. The CDR3 covers 13 residues. The germline CDR1 and CDR2 sequences are GTSNPN and SVGIG (reference sequence). V shed 7 bases and J shed 5 bases, with 15 bases lying between them. The CDR3 DNA is TGTGCCTACTCGGGCTCGATAGATCAGCCCCAGCATTTT. Amino acids: CAYSGSIDQPQHF.

The chain employs TRBV6-2 or TRBV6-3 and TRBJ2-1; 9 nucleotides line up with TRBD2. After removal of 10 bases from V and 7 bases from J, the junction contained 17 bases not matched to a gene. This CDR3 comprises 16 residues. CDR1 is MNHEY and CDR2 is SVGEGT in the germline V gene. DNA of the CDR3: TGTGCCACCTACCCTTCCGGGACTAGCCCCACTAATGAGCAGTTCTTC. Its translation is CATYPSGTSPTNEQFF.

This chain joins TRBV11-1 and TRBJ1-5, with a tentative D call TRBD1 (6 bases). V was shortened by 2 bases and J by 6 bases, with 11 bases between the two germline ends. Germline assignment: CDR1 SGHAT and CDR2 FQDESV (reference sequence). The CDR3 is 14 amino acids. The CDR3 sequence: CASSLTGSSQPQHF. DNA for the CDR3: TGTGCCAGCAGCTTAACAGGGTCATCTCAGCCCCAGCATTTT.

Within the sample, this clonotype is medium-sized. The chain links TRBV7-9 to TRBJ1-4, with D possibly matching TRBD1 (5 bases). From germline, CDR1 is SEHNR and CDR2 FQNEAQ (reference sequence). The CDR3 spans 15 residues. With 0 bases removed from V and 10 bases from J, the gap between germline ends came to 15 bases. The CDR3 bases are TGTGCCAGCAGCTTAGCTTTGGCAGGGAGCCCAAAACTGTTTTTT. This codes for CASSLALAGSPKLFF.

By its share, this clonotype is medium-sized. The DNA of the CDR3 is TGTGCCAGCAGCCCGACAGGAGTCTATGGCTACACCTTC. This sequence encodes CASSPTGVYGYTF. The V call is TRBV3-1, the J call TRBJ1-2, with a possible D match to TRBD1 (6 bases). Germline V gives CDR1 LGHDT, CDR2 YNNKEL (reference sequence). This CDR3 is 13 amino acids long. Trimming took 4 bases from V and 4 from J, leaving 10 bases between them.

Within the sample, this clonotype is medium-sized. The chain combines TRBV7-3 with TRBJ2-5; TRBD1 is a possible D gene (6 bases). Trimming removed 1 base from V and 7 bases from J, with 13 bases in between. Germline V CDR1 and CDR2: SGHTA, FQGTGA. This CDR3 spans 14 amino acids. The CDR3 spells CASSLRNREGTQYF. CDR3 sequence (DNA): TGTGCCAGCAGCTTAAGAAACAGGGAAGGGACCCAGTACTTC.

This clonotype was seen many times. V usage is TRBV20-1 and J usage is TRBJ2-7; TRBD1 aligns across 10 bases. The CDR3 covers 14 residues. After removal of 5 bases from V and 6 bases from J, the junction contained 10 bases not matched to a gene. CDR1 DFQATT and CDR2 SNEGSKA come from the germline V gene (reference sequence). This CDR3 is CSARQTGTGVEQYF. CDR3 nucleotides: TGCAGTGCTCGTCAGACCGGGACAGGGGTCGAGCAGTACTTC.

In its sample, this clonotype was seen many times. V is TRBV7-7 and J is TRBJ2-1, with TRBD1 as a possible D gene (5 bases). Per germline, CDR1 SSHAT and CDR2 FNYEAQ (reference sequence). The CDR3 contains 15 residues. Trimming pared 1 base from V and 3 bases from J, leaving 10 bases between. The CDR3 here is CASSLGAGNYNEQFF. The CDR3 DNA reads as TGTGCCAGCAGCTTAGGGGCAGGGAACTACAATGAGCAGTTCTTC.

In its sample, this clonotype is medium-sized. The V call is TRBV20-1, the J call TRBJ1-1, with TRBD1 identical over 7 bases. The germline V gene has CDR1 DFQATT and CDR2 SNEGSKA (reference sequence). V dropped 6 bases and J dropped 4; count of bases not matched to a gene: 11. The CDR3 has 14 amino acids. The CDR3 here is CSAPRTGSITEAFF. The CDR3 DNA follows: TGCAGTGCCCCTAGGACAGGATCGATCACTGAAGCTTTCTTT.

This clonotype is medium-sized in the sample. The V and J genes are TRBV5-1 and TRBJ1-1; D unresolved. CDR3 length: 11 amino acids. Germline CDR1 SGHRS, CDR2 YFSETQ. Trimming removed 7 bases at V and 0 bases at J, with 4 bases between. The CDR3 loop is CASVLNTEAFF. As DNA, the CDR3 is TGCGCCAGCGTACTGAACACTGAAGCTTTCTTT.

By proportion, this clonotype is medium-sized (0.01 to 0.1%). The chain uses TRBV4-1 and TRBJ1-4; D is uncertain. V shed 3 bases and J shed 8 bases, with 7 bases lying between them. Germline CDR1 MGHRA, CDR2 YSYEKL. This CDR3 contains 12 residues. The CDR3 spells CASSHELEKLFF. DNA for the CDR3: TGCGCCAGCAGCCACGAGCTGGAAAAACTGTTTTTT.